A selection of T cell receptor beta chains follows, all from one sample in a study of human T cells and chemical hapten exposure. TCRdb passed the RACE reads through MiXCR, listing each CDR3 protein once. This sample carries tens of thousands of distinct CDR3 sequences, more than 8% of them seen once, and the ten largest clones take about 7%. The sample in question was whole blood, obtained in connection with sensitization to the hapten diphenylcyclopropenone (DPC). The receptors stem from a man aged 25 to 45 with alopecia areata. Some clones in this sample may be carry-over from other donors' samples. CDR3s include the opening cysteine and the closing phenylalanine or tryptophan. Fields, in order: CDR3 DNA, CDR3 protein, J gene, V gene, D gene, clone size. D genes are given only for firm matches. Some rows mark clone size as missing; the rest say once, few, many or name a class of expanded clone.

TGCGCCAGCAATACCGGACAGACGAACACTGAAGCTTTCTTT | CASNTGQTNTEAFF | TRBJ1-1 | TRBV5-1 | NA | many
TGTGCCAGTACCCGACGGACAGGGGGAGATCAGCCCCAGCATTTT | CASTRRTGGDQPQHF | TRBJ1-5 | TRBV19 | TRBD1 | NA
TGTGCCAGCAGGCCCGGGACAGGGGTGGAGACCCAGTACTTC | CASRPGTGVETQYF | TRBJ2-5 | TRBV12-3/TRBV12-4 | TRBD1 | few
TGTGCCAGCAGACCACGAAACAACAGGGAGTTGGCCTTC | CASRPRNNRELAF | TRBJ1-2 | TRBV12-3/TRBV12-4 | NA | many
TGTGCCAGCAGTTACGAGGGTCTCTATGGCTACACCTTC | CASSYEGLYGYTF | TRBJ1-2 | TRBV6-6 | NA | few
TGTGCCAGTAGAAGGGGGCCTGGGGCCAACGTCCTGACTTTC | CASRRGPGANVLTF | TRBJ2-6 | TRBV19 | TRBD1 | many
TGTGCCAGCAGTTTTGGGACAGGGGGCTCAGAGCAGTACTTC | CASSFGTGGSEQYF | TRBJ2-7 | TRBV12-3/TRBV12-4 | TRBD1 | NA
TGCAGCGTTGACGGGGGGGCAATGAACACTGAAGCTTTCTTT | CSVDGGAMNTEAFF | TRBJ1-1 | TRBV29-1 | NA | many
TGTGCCAGCTCCGACATGACAGGTGACACTGAAGCTTTCTTT | CASSDMTGDTEAFF | TRBJ1-1 | TRBV18 | NA | many
TGTGCCAGCAGACTTGCTAGCGGGACCCCCTACGAGCAGTACTTC | CASRLASGTPYEQYF | TRBJ2-7 | TRBV5-6 | TRBD2 | many
TGTGCCAGCAGTGGTCCGGGACGAAGTATGAGGGCCTACACTGAAGCTTTCTTT | CASSGPGRSMRAYTEAFF | TRBJ1-1 | TRBV28 | NA | NA
TGTAGCGGCCGGGACCCCGTGGGCGGGGAGCTGTTTTTT | CSGRDPVGGELFF | TRBJ2-2 | TRBV29-1 | NA | NA
TGTGCCAGCAGCTTAGTTCCCACAGGGGGGAACACTGAAGCTTTCTTT | CASSLVPTGGNTEAFF | TRBJ1-1 | TRBV7-6 | TRBD1 | few
TGTGCCAGCAGCCAAGTTCGTGGAGATACGCAGTATTTT | CASSQVRGDTQYF | TRBJ2-3 | TRBV14 | NA | NA
TGTGCCAGCTCCCCGGGAGGGGCAAGCAATCAGCCCCAGCATTTT | CASSPGGASNQPQHF | TRBJ1-5 | TRBV27 | NA | medium-sized
TGTGCCAGCAGTACAACTAGCACAGATACGCAGTATTTT | CASSTTSTDTQYF | TRBJ2-3 | TRBV27 | NA | many
TGCGCCAGCGGGATTCGGACAGGCATTAACTATGGCTACACCTTC | CASGIRTGINYGYTF | TRBJ1-2 | TRBV5-1 | TRBD1 | NA
TGCAGTGCTAGATCCACCTCTAGCGGGAGTGACGAGCAGTACTTC | CSARSTSSGSDEQYF | TRBJ2-7 | TRBV20-1 | TRBD2 | NA
TGTGCCAGCAGCCAAGTAGGACTAGCGGGCACAGATACGCAGTATTTT | CASSQVGLAGTDTQYF | TRBJ2-3 | TRBV3-1 | TRBD2 | many
TGTGCCAGCTCCCCGGGACAGTTAGCCAATCAGCCCCAGCATTTT | CASSPGQLANQPQHF | TRBJ1-5 | TRBV18 | TRBD1 | many
TGCGCCAGCAAGGAGACTAGCGACTACAATGAGCAGTTCTTC | CASKETSDYNEQFF | TRBJ2-1 | TRBV5-1 | TRBD2 | many
TGTGCCAGTAGTACTGGTCTAGCGGAATACCAAGAGACCCAGTACTTC | CASSTGLAEYQETQYF | TRBJ2-5 | TRBV19 | TRBD2 | NA
TGCGCCAGCAGCTCCCTAGTGGGGGGAGGAGAGACCCAGTACTTC | CASSSLVGGGETQYF | TRBJ2-5 | TRBV5-1 | NA | NA
TGTGCCAGCAGCTTCGACAAAAACATTCAGTACTTC | CASSFDKNIQYF | TRBJ2-4 | TRBV5-4 | NA | many
TGTGCCAGCTCACCACCGAGCTCTGGGGCCAACGTCCTGACTTTC | CASSPPSSGANVLTF | TRBJ2-6 | TRBV18 | NA | few
TGTGCCGGGGGGACAGGGGTGATGAATGAGCAGTTCTTC | CAGGTGVMNEQFF | TRBJ2-1 | TRBV7-2 | TRBD1 | few
TGTGCCAGCAGCCATCCCAGCACAGATACGCAGTATTTT | CASSHPSTDTQYF | TRBJ2-3 | TRBV3-1 | NA | once
TGTGCCAGCAGCTTAGTGGGGCAGGGGGCCTACAATGAGCAGTTCTTC | CASSLVGQGAYNEQFF | TRBJ2-1 | TRBV7-9 | TRBD1 | few
TGCGCCAGCAGCCAAGATAGGGGAACTGAAGCTTTCTTT | CASSQDRGTEAFF | TRBJ1-1 | TRBV4-3 | NA | NA
TGTGCCAGCAGATGGAGCGGTTCGAACACCGGGGAGCTGTTTTTT | CASRWSGSNTGELFF | TRBJ2-2 | TRBV6-6 | NA | many
TGCAGCGCCGCGGGCAGAATGAACACTGAAGCTTTCTTT | CSAAGRMNTEAFF | TRBJ1-1 | TRBV29-1 | NA | once
TGTGCCAGCAGCTTATACACCGTCTCCTACAATGAGCAGTTCTTC | CASSLYTVSYNEQFF | TRBJ2-1 | TRBV7-2 | NA | many
TGTGCCAGCAGGTTGACAGGGGCCCCCGGACAGGAGACCCAGTACTTC | CASRLTGAPGQETQYF | TRBJ2-5 | TRBV5-4 | TRBD1 | NA
TGCAGTGCTCCTACTAGCGGGAGTATGGTCAATGAGCAGTTCTTC | CSAPTSGSMVNEQFF | TRBJ2-1 | TRBV20-1 | TRBD2 | NA
TGTGCCAGCAGCTTAAGGCGGGTTAACTATGGCTACACCTTC | CASSLRRVNYGYTF | TRBJ1-2 | TRBV7-8 | NA | NA
TGCAGTGCTAGAGATGGGGCGGGGCCCCAGCATTTT | CSARDGAGPQHF | TRBJ1-5 | TRBV20-1 | NA | few
TGCGCCAGCAGCACGGGACTAGCGGGGGAGCAGTTCTTC | CASSTGLAGEQFF | TRBJ2-1 | TRBV5-1 | TRBD2 | NA
TGTGCCAGCAGTCCGGACGGAGCAACTAATGAAAAACTGTTTTTT | CASSPDGATNEKLFF | TRBJ1-4 | TRBV6-2/TRBV6-3 | NA | few
TGTGCCAGCAGCCCGTATATAGGGAATGGTGCCGAGCAGTACTTC | CASSPYIGNGAEQYF | TRBJ2-7 | TRBV7-9 | NA | many
TGTGCCAGCAGCTTGCCAGCGGGGGGACTCCCTGAGCAGTTCTTC | CASSLPAGGLPEQFF | TRBJ2-1 | TRBV13 | TRBD2 | many
TGTGCCAGCAGCCCCCACGGGGCGAACACTGAAGCTTTCTTT | CASSPHGANTEAFF | TRBJ1-1 | TRBV7-9 | NA | many
TGTGCCAGCACCGCGGACTCTCGTCGCTCCGAAGCTTTCTTT | CASTADSRRSEAFF | TRBJ1-1 | TRBV6-2/TRBV6-3 | NA | NA
TGCAGTGCTACGCACCCCGAGATGAACACTGAAGCTTTCTTT | CSATHPEMNTEAFF | TRBJ1-1 | TRBV20-1 | NA | NA
TGTGCCAGCAGTCGAGTGATAGGGGGGAATTCACCCCTCCACTTT | CASSRVIGGNSPLHF | TRBJ1-6 | TRBV6-5 | NA | few
TGTGCCAGCAGCGAAATCCGGAGGGACACCCTTAGCACAGATACGCAGTATTTT | CASSEIRRDTLSTDTQYF | TRBJ2-3 | TRBV2 | NA | many
TGTGCCAGCAGCTCGGGACTCGGGGGCGAGTCCTACAATGAGCAGTTCTTC | CASSSGLGGESYNEQFF | TRBJ2-1 | TRBV13 | NA | few
TGCAGCGCCGGAGACTATGGCTACACCTTC | CSAGDYGYTF | TRBJ1-2 | TRBV29-1 | NA | many
TGTGCCAGCAGTGAAACCACAGATACGCAGTATTTT | CASSETTDTQYF | TRBJ2-3 | TRBV2 | NA | NA